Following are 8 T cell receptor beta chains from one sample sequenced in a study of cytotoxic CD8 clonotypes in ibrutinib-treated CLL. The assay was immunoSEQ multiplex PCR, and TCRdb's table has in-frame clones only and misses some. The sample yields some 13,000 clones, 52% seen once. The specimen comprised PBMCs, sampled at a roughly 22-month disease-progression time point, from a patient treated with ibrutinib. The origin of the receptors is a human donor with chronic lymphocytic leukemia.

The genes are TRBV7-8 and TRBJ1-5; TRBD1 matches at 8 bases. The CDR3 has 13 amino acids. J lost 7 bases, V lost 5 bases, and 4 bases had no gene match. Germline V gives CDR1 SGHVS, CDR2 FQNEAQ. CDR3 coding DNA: TGTGCCAGCAGCCCAGGGGGCCGACAGCCCCAGCATTTT. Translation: CASSPGGRQPQHF.

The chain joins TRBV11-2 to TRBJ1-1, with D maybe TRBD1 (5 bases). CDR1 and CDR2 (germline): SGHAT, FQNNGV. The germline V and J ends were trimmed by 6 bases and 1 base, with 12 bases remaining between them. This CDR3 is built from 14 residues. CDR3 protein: CASSPGWRNTEAFF. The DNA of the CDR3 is TGTGCCAGCAGTCCAGGGTGGCGGAACACTGAAGCTTTCTTT. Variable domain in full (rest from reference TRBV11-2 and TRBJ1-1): EAGVAQSPRYKIIEKRQSVAFWCNPISGHATLYWYQQILGQGPKLLIQFQNNGVVDDSQLPKDRFSAERLKGVDSTLKIQPAKLEDSAVYLCASSPGWRNTEAFFGQGTRLTVV.

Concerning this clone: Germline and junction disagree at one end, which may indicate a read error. CDR3 DNA: TGCGCCAGCAGCTTGACAGGGAACTCTGGCTACACCTTC. It translates to CASSLTGNSGYTF. The chain has TRBV5-1 and TRBJ1-2; TRBD1 might be the D (6 bases). This CDR3 has 13 residues. The germline V gene has CDR1 SGHRS and CDR2 YFSETQ.

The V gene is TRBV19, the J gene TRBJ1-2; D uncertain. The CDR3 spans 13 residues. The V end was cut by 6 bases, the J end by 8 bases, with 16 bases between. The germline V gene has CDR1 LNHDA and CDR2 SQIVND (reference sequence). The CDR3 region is CASSRTDLGGYTF. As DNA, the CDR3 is TGTGCCAGTAGCCGGACCGACTTGGGGGGCTACACCTTC.

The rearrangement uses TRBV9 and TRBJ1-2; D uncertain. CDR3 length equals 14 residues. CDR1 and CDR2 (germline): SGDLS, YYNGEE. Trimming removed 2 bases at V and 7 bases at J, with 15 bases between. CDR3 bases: TGTGCCAGCAGCGTCGACTCCGCCATAAGTGGCTACACCTTC. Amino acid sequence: CASSVDSAISGYTF.

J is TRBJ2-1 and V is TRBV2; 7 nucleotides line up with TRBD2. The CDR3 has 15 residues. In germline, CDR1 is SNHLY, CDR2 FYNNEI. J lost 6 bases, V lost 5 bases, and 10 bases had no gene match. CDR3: CASSRRSGGSNEQFF. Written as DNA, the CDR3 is TGTGCCAGCAGTAGACGGAGCGGCGGGAGCAATGAGCAGTTCTTC.

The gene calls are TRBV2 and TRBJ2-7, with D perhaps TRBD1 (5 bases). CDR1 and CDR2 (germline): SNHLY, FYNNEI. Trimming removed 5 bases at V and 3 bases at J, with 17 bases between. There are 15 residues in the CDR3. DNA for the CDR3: TGTGCCAGCAGTCAACGACAGCCCTCCAGCTACGAGCAGTACTTC. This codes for CASSQRQPSSYEQYF. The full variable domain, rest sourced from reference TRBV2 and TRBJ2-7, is EPEVTQTPSHQVTQMGQEVILRCVPISNHLYFYWYRQILGQKVEFLVSFYNNEISEKSEIFDDQFSVERPDGSNFTLKIRSTKLEDSAMYFCASSQRQPSSYEQYFGPGTRLTVT.

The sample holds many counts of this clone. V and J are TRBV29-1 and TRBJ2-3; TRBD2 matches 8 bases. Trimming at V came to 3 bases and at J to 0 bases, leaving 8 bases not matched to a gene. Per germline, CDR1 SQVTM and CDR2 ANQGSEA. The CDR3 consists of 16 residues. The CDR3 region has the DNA TGCAGCGTTGAGCCAACTAGCGGATCTAGCACAGATACGCAGTATTTT. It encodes CSVEPTSGSSTDTQYF.